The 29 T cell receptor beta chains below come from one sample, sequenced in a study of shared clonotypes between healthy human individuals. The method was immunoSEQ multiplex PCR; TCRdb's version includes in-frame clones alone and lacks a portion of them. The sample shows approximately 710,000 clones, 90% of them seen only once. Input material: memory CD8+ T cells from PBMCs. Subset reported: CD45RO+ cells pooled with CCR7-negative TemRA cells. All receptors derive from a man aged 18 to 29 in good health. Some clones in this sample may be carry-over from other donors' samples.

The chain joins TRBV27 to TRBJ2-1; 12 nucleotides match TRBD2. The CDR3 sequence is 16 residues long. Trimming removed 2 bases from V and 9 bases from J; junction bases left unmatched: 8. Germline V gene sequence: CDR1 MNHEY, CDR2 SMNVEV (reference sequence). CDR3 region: CASSLILAGGPGEQFF. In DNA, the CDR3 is TGTGCCAGCAGTTTAATTCTAGCGGGAGGGCCGGGTGAGCAGTTCTTC.

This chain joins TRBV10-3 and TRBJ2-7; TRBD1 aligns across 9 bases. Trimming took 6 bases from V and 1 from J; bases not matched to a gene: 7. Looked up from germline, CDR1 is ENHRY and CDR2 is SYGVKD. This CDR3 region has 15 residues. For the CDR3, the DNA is TGTGCCATCAGAATGGGACAGGGACAGTCCTACGAGCAGTACTTC. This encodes CAIRMGQGQSYEQYF.

The CDR3 protein is CASSDAGVRNTEAFF. CDR3 in DNA: TGTGCCAGCAGCGATGCTGGGGTTCGAAACACTGAAGCTTTCTTT. This chain connects TRBV11-2 to TRBJ1-1; D remains unclear. V lost 5 bases, J lost 2 bases, and 15 bases lay in between. Germline assignment: CDR1 SGHAT and CDR2 FQNNGV. The CDR3 runs to 15 residues.

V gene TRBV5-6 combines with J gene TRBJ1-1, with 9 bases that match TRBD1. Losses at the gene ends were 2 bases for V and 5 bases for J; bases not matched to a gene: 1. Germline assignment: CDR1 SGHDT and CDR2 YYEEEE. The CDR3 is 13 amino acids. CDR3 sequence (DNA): TGTGCCAGCAGCTTTGGACAGGGGACTGAAGCTTTCTTT. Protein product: CASSFGQGTEAFF.

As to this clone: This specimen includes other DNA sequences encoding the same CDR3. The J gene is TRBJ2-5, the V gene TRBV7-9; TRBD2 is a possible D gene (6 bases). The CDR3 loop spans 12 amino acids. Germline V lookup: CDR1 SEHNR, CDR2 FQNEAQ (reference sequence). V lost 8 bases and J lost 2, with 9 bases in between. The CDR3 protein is CASGGGQETQYF. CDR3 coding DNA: TGTGCCAGCGGGGGAGGACAAGAGACCCAGTACTTC.

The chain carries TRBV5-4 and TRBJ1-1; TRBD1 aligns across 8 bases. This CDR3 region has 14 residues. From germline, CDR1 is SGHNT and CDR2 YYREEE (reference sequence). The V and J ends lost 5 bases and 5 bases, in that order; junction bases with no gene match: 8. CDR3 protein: CASRLLDRETEAFF. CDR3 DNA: TGTGCCAGCAGATTGCTGGACAGGGAGACTGAAGCTTTCTTT. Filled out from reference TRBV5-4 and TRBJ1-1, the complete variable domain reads ETGVTQSPTHLIKTRGQQVTLRCSSQSGHNTVSWYQQALGQGPQFIFQYYREEENGRGNFPPRFSGLQFPNYSSELNVNALELDDSALYLCASRLLDRETEAFFGQGTRLTVV.

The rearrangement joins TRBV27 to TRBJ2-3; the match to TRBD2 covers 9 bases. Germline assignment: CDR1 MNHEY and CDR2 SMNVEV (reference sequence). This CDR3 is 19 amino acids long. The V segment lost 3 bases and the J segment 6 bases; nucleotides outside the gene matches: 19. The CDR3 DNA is TGTGCCAGCAGTTTTAGCTCGTGGGATAGCGGGAGTCGGGGGGATACGCAGTATTTT. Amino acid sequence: CASSFSSWDSGSRGDTQYF.

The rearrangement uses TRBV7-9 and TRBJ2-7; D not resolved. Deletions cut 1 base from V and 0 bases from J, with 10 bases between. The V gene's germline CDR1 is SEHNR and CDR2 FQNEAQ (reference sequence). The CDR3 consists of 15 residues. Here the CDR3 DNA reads TGTGCCAGCAGCTTAGTAGTTTCTAGCTCCTACGAGCAGTACTTC. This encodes CASSLVVSSSYEQYF.

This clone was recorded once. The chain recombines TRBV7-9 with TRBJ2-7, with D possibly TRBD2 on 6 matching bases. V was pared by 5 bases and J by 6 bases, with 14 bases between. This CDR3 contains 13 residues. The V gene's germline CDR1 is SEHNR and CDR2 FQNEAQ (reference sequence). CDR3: CASSPVGEAEQYF. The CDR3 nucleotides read TGTGCCAGCAGCCCGGTGGGGGAGGCCGAGCAGTACTTC.

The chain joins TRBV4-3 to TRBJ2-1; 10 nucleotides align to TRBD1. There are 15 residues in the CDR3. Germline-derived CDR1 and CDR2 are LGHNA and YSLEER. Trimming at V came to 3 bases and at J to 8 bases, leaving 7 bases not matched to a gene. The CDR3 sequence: CASSQEDRGSDEQFF. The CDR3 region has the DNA TGCGCCAGCAGCCAGGAGGACAGGGGGAGCGATGAGCAGTTCTTC.

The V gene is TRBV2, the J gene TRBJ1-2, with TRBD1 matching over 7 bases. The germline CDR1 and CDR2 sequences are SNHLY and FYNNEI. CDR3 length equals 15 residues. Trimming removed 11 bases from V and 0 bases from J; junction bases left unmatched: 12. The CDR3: CAVLGGTETNYGYTF. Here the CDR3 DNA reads TGTGCCGTACTTGGCGGGACAGAGACTAACTATGGCTACACCTTC.

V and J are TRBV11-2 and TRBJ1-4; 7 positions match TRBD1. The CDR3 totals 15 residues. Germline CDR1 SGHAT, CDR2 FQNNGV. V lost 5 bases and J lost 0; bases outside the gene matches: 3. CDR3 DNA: TGTGCCAGCAGCCCCACAGGGGCAACTAATGAAAAACTGTTTTTT. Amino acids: CASSPTGATNEKLFF.

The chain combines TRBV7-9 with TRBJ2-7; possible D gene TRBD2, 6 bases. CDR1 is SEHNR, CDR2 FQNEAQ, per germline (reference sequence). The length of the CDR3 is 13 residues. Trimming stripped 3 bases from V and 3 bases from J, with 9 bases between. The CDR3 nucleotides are TGTGCCAGCAGCTTCAATAGCGGCTACGAGCAGTACTTC. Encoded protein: CASSFNSGYEQYF.

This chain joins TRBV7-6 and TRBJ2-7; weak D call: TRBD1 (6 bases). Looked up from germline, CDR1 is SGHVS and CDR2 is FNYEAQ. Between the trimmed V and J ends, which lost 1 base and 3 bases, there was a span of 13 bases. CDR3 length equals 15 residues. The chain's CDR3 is CASSLEVGRGYEQYF. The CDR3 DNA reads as TGTGCCAGCAGCTTAGAAGTAGGCAGGGGCTACGAGCAGTACTTC.

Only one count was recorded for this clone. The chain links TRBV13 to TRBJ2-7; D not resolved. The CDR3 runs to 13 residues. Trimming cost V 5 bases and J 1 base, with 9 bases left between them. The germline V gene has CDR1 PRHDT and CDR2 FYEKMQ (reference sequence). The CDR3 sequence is CASSQGRSYEQYF. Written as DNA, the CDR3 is TGTGCCAGCAGCCAAGGACGGTCCTACGAGCAGTACTTC.

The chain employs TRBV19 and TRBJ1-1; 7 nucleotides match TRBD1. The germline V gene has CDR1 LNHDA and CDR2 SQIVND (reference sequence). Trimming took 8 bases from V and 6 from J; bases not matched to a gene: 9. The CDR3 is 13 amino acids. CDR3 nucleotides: TGTGCCAGTGGATGGACAGGACTTTCTGAAGCTTTCTTT. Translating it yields CASGWTGLSEAFF.

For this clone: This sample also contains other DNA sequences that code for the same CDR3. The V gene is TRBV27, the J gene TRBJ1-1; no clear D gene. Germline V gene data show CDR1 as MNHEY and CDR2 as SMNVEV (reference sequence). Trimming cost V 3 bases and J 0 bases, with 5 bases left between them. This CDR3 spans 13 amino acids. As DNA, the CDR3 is TGTGCCAGCAGTTTGACGGTGAACACTGAAGCTTTCTTT. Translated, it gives CASSLTVNTEAFF.

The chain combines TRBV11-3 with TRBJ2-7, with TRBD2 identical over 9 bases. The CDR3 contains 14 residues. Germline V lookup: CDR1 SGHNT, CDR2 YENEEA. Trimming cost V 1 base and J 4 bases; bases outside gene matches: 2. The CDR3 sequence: CASSLVAGAYEQYF. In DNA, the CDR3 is TGTGCCAGCAGCTTAGTAGCGGGGGCGTACGAGCAGTACTTC.

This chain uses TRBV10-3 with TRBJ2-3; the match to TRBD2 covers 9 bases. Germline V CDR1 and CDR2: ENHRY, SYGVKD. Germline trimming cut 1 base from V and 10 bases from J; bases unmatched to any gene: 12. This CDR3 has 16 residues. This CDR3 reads CAISEFETSGLTAQYF. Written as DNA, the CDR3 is TGTGCCATCAGTGAGTTTGAGACTAGCGGACTAACCGCGCAGTATTTT.

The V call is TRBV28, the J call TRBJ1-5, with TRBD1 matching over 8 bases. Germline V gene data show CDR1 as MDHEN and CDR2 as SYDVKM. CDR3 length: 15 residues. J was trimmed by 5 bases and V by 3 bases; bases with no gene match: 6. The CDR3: CASSLDRASDQPQHF. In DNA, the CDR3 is TGTGCCAGCAGTTTGGACAGGGCGTCGGATCAGCCCCAGCATTTT.

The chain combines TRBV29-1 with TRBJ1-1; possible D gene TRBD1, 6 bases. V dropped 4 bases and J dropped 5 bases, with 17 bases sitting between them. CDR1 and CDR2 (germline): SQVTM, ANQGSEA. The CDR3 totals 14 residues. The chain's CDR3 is CSVGRGAVGTEAFF. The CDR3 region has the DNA TGCAGCGTTGGTAGGGGGGCTGTAGGAACTGAAGCTTTCTTT.

CDR3 sequence (DNA): TGTGCCAGCAGTGAATCCTCTGGATTTTCCTACGAGCAGTACTTC. It yields the protein CASSESSGFSYEQYF. The V gene is TRBV2, the J gene TRBJ2-7; D is ambiguous. Germline CDR1 is SNHLY and CDR2 is FYNNEI. The CDR3 contains 15 residues. Trimming took 2 bases from V and 1 from J, leaving 12 bases between them.

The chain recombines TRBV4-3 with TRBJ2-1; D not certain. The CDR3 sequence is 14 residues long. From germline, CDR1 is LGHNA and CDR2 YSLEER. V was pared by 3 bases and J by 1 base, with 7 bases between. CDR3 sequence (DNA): TGCGCCAGCAGCCACCAAGATTCCTACAATGAGCAGTTCTTC. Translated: CASSHQDSYNEQFF.

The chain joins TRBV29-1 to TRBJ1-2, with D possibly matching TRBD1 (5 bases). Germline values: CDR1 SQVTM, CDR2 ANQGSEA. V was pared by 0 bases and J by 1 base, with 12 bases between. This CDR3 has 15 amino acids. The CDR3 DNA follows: TGCAGCGTTGAAGATTGGAGAGACAGTAACTATGGCTACACCTTC. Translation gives CSVEDWRDSNYGYTF. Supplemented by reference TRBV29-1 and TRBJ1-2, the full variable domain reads SAVISQKPSRDICQRGTSLTIQCQVDSQVTMMFWYRQQPGQSLTLIATANQGSEATYESGFVIDKFPISRPNLTFSTLTVSNMSPEDSSIYLCSVEDWRDSNYGYTFGSGTRLTVV.

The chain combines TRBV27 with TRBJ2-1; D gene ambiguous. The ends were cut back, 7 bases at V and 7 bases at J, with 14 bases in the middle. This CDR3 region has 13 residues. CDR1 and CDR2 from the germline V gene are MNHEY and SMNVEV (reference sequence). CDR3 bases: TGTGCCAGCACCACGTTGACCGGAAATGAGCAGTTCTTC. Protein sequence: CASTTLTGNEQFF.

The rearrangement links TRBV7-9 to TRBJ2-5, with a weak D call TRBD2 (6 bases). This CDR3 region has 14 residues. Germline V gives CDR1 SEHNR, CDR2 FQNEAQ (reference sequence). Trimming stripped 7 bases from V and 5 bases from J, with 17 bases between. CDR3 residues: CASITWGEGETQYF. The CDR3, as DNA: TGTGCCAGCATCACGTGGGGGGAAGGCGAGACCCAGTACTTC.

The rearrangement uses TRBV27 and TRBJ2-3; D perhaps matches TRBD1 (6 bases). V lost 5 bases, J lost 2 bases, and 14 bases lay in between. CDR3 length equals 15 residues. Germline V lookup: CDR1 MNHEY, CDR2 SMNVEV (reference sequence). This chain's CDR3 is CASSALGQTTDTQYF. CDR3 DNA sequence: TGTGCCAGCAGTGCCCTAGGACAGACCACAGATACGCAGTATTTT.

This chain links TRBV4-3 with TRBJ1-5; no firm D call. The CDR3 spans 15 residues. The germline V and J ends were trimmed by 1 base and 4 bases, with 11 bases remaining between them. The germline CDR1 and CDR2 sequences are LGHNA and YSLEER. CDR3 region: CASSQGWRENQPQHF. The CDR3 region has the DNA TGCGCCAGCAGCCAAGGATGGCGGGAAAATCAGCCCCAGCATTTT.

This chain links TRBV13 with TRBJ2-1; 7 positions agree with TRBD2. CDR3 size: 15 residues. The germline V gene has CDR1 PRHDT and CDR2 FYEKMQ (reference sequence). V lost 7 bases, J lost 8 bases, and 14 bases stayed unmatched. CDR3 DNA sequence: TGTGCCAGCAACGAAGGGCTGCGGGAGAGGGATGAGCAGTTCTTC. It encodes CASNEGLRERDEQFF.